This T cell receptor beta chain derives from a study of blood T cell repertoires in COVID-19. As for the study in general: The study drew acute and convalescent COVID-19 samples from the United States, Italy and Spain. From T cells, B-cell-depleted T cells, or PBMCs came the material, which was cDNA or gDNA.

Germline V lookup: CDR1 SGHTA, CDR2 FQGNSA. This CDR3 comprises 16 residues. V dropped 5 bases and J dropped 0; count of bases not matched to a gene: 8. Per the authors' pipeline: Nucleated cell counts were estimated from reference gene primer amplification. Here immunoSEQ multiplex PCR was the method, and the copy in TCRdb shows in-frame clones only, minus some. V, J and clone size were drawn from that table, and D and trimming were deduced from the DNA. The repertoire consists of about 33,000 clones, with about four fifths occurring once and the leading ten covering 35%. The sample consisted of peripheral blood. The genes are TRBV7-2 and TRBJ1-2; 8 bases fit TRBD1. The TCR originated in an elderly man with acute or convalescent COVID-19. The CDR3 here is CASSRLGQGTNYGYTF. The DNA for the CDR3 is TGTGCCAGCAGCCGCCTAGGACAGGGCACTAACTATGGCTACACCTTC. Together with reference TRBV7-2 and TRBJ1-2, the CDR3 gives the full variable domain: GAGVSQSPSNKVTEKGKDVELRCDPISGHTALYWYRQSLGQGLEFLIYFQGNSAPDKSGLPSDRFSAERTGGSVSTLTIQRTQQEDSAVYLCASSRLGQGTNYGYTFGSGTRLTVV.